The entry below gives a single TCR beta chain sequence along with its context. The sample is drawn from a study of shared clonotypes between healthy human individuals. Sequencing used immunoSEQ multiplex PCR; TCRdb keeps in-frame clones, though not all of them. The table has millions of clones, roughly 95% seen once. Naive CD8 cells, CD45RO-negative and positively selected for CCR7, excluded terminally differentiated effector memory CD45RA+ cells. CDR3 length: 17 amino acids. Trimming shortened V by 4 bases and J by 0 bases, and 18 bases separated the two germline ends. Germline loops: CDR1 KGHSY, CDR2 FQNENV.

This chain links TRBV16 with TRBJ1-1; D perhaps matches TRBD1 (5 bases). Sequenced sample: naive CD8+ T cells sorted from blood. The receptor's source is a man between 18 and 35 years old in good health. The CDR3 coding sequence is TGTGCCAGCAGCCCCTCACCTTTGACAGACTTGAACACTGAAGCTTTCTTT. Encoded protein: CASSPSPLTDLNTEAFF.